This T cell receptor beta chain originates from a study of blood T cell repertoires in COVID-19. Measured with immunoSEQ multiplex PCR; TCRdb has only the in-frame clones, and not every one. The sample lists approximately 120,000 clones; about 80% were seen once. The germline CDR1 and CDR2 sequences are MNHEY and SVGAGI. Losses at the gene ends were 2 bases for V and 11 bases for J; bases not matched to a gene: 15. There are 16 residues in the CDR3. This sequence was found in a human donor in a cohort sampled during active COVID-19. The specimen sequenced was peripheral blood. The chain couples TRBV6-5 to TRBJ1-5; 7 nucleotides agree with TRBD1. The CDR3 nucleotides read TGTGCCAGCAGTTACCTGGACAGGTTCGTGGGCGGGGCCCAGCATTTT. This sequence encodes CASSYLDRFVGGAQHF.